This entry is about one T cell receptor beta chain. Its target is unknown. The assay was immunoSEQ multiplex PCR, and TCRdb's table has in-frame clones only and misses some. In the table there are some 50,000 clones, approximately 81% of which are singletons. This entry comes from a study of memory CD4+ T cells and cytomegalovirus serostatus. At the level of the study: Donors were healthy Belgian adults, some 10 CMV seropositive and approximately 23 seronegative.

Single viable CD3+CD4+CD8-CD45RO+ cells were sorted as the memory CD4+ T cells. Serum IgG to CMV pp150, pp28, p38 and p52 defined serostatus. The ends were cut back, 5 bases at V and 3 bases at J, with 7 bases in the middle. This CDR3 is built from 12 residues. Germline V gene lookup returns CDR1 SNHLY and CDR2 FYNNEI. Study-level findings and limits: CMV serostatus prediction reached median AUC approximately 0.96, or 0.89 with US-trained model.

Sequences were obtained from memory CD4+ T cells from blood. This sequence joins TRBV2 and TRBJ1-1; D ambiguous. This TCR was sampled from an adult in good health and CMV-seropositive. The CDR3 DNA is TGTGCCAGCAGTAAGGACTACACTGAAGCTTTCTTT. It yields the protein CASSKDYTEAFF.